Each of the 11 T cell receptor beta chains below was sequenced from the same sample in a study of cytomegalovirus exposure and HLA in healthy donors. PCR employed 60 Vbeta and 13 Jbeta primers. Repertoires were generated with immunoSEQ multiplex PCR, while TCRdb's copy carries only in-frame clones and drops some. Of some 120,000 clones detected, about 85% appear once; the ten largest clones hold roughly 4%. Sequenced sample: PBMCs. These receptors were collected from a man younger than 35 in good health and CMV-seropositive.

In this sample, this clone turned up once. This chain connects TRBV6-1 to TRBJ1-4; TRBD1 aligns across 8 bases. Germline loops: CDR1 MNHNS, CDR2 SASEGT. Germline trimming cut 5 bases from V and 5 bases from J; bases unmatched to any gene: 1. CDR3 length equals 13 residues. The CDR3 bases are TGTGCCAGCAGTAGACAGGGGAATGAAAAACTGTTTTTT. It codes for CASSRQGNEKLFF.

Only one count was recorded for this clone. The rearrangement links TRBV19 to TRBJ2-7; 11 bases fit TRBD1. The V segment lost 6 bases and the J segment 3 bases; nucleotides outside the gene matches: 7. Germline CDR1 reads LNHDA; CDR2 reads SQIVND (reference sequence). This CDR3 spans 15 amino acids. The CDR3 region has the DNA TGTGCCAGTAGGAACCCGGGACAGGGGGACTACGAGCAGTACTTC. Translated, it gives CASRNPGQGDYEQYF.

This clone was recorded only once. The CDR3 coding sequence is TGTGCCAGCAGCTTATTCTCGGGGGGCCCAACCGGGGAGCTGTTTTTT. Its translation: CASSLFSGGPTGELFF. The chain couples TRBV7-2 to TRBJ2-2, with a tentative D call TRBD2 (7 bases). This CDR3 is 16 amino acids long. Germline values: CDR1 SGHTA, CDR2 FQGNSA. V lost 2 bases to trimming and J lost 5 bases, with 15 bases between them.

The J gene is TRBJ1-3, the V gene TRBV2, with a possible D match to TRBD1 (5 bases). V was pared by 6 bases and J by 2 bases, with 17 bases between. Germline loops: CDR1 SNHLY, CDR2 FYNNEI. CDR3 length: 16 residues. In DNA, the CDR3 is TGTGCCAGCAGGAGTCTCCGTCGGGGGGCTGGAAACACCATATATTTT. It yields the protein CASRSLRRGAGNTIYF.

The V gene is TRBV6-5, the J gene TRBJ1-4; 10 bases agree with TRBD1. V shed 5 bases and J 7 bases; nucleotides not matched to a gene: 4. The germline V gene encodes CDR1 MNHEY and CDR2 SVGAGI. This CDR3 comprises 14 residues. The CDR3 region has the DNA TGTGCCAGCAGTGGGGGGACAGGGGTTGAAAAACTGTTTTTT. This encodes CASSGGTGVEKLFF.

The rearrangement uses TRBV4-1 and TRBJ1-4, with 7 bases matching TRBD1. The V gene's germline CDR1 is MGHRA and CDR2 YSYEKL. The V gene end was trimmed by 5 bases and the J gene end by 5 bases; junction bases not matched to a gene: 11. The CDR3 loop spans 16 amino acids. The DNA for the CDR3 is TGCGCCAGCAGCAAACAGGGGTCGCTCGAAAATGAAAAACTGTTTTTT. Its translation: CASSKQGSLENEKLFF.

The V and J genes are TRBV6-5 and TRBJ1-5; TRBD1 might be the D (6 bases). This CDR3 spans 15 amino acids. Trimming took 6 bases from V and 3 from J, leaving 15 bases between them. Germline values: CDR1 MNHEY, CDR2 SVGAGI. Here the CDR3 reads CASSPVAGVNQPQHF. The CDR3 DNA is TGTGCCAGCAGCCCGGTGGCAGGGGTCAATCAGCCCCAGCATTTT.

The genes are TRBV2 and TRBJ2-1, with 7 bases lining up with TRBD1. After removal of 3 bases from V and 5 bases from J, the junction contained 7 bases not matched to a gene. Germline V lookup: CDR1 SNHLY, CDR2 FYNNEI. The CDR3 contains 15 residues. The CDR3: CASSEGTALNNEQFF. CDR3 sequence (DNA): TGTGCCAGCAGTGAGGGGACAGCCTTAAACAATGAGCAGTTCTTC.

The chain has TRBV21-1 and TRBJ1-1. TRBV21-1 is a known pseudogene. This CDR3 is built from 18 residues. CDR3 DNA: TGTGCCAGCAGCAAAGCGCTTTATTCCCCAGGGAGGGCCACTGAAGCTTTCTTT. Translated: CASSKALYSPGRATEAFF.

Notes on this clone: At one end the junction does not follow the germline gene, possibly because of a read error. The V and J genes are TRBV7-9 and TRBJ1-5; 11 bases align to TRBD1. This CDR3 is built from 18 residues. Germline CDR1 SEHNR, CDR2 FQNEAQ (reference sequence). CDR3 coding DNA: TGTTCCAGCAGCTCCGGGGGACAGGGGGTAGATGACGGTCAGCCCCAGCATTTT. Amino acids: CSSSSGGQGVDDGQPQHF.

This clone was seen a few times. This chain joins TRBV7-2 and TRBJ2-3, with a weak D call TRBD1 (6 bases). The CDR3 runs to 16 residues. Germline CDR1 SGHTA, CDR2 FQGNSA. Deletions cut 1 base from V and 2 bases from J, with 13 bases between. The CDR3 DNA is TGTGCCAGCAGCTTAGTTGGGGGCAGCCCCACAGATACGCAGTATTTT. Its translation is CASSLVGGSPTDTQYF.